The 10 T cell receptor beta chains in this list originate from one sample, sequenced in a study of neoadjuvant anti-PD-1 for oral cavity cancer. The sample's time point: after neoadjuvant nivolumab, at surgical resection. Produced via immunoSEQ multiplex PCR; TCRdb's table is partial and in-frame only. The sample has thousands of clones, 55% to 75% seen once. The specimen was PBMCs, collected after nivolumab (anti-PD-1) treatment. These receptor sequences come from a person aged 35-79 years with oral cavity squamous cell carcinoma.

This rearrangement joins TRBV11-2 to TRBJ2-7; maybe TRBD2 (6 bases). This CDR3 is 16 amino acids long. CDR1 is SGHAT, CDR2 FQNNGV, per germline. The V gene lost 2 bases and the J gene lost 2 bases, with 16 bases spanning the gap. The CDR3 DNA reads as TGTGCCAGCAGCTTACACTCTGCGGGGCGGACCTACGAGCAGTACTTC. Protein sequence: CASSLHSAGRTYEQYF.

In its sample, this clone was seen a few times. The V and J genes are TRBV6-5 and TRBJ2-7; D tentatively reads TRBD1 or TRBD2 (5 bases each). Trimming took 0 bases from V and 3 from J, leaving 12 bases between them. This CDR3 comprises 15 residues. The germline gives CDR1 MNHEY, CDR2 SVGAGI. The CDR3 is CASSYSMGESYEQYF. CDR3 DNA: TGTGCCAGCAGTTACTCGATGGGGGAAAGCTACGAGCAGTACTTC.

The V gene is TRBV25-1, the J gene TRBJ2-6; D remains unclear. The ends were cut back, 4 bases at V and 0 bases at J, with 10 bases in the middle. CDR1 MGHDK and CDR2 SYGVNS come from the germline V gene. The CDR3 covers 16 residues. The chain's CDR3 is CASSGSAHSGANVLTF. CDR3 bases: TGTGCCAGCAGTGGCTCCGCGCACTCTGGGGCCAACGTCCTGACTTTC.

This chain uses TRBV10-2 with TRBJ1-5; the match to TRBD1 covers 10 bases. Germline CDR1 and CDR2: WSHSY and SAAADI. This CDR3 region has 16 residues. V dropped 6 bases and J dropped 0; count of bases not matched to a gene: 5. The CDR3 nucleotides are TGCGCCAGCAGGGGGACAGGGGTTGGTAGCAATCAGCCCCAGCATTTT. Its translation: CASRGTGVGSNQPQHF.

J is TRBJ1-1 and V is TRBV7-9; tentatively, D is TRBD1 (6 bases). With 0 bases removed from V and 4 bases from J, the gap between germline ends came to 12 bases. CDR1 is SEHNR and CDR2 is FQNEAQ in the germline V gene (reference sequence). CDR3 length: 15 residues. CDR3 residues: CASSLAQGRVTEAFF. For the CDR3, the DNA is TGTGCCAGCAGCTTAGCGCAGGGGCGGGTCACTGAAGCTTTCTTT.

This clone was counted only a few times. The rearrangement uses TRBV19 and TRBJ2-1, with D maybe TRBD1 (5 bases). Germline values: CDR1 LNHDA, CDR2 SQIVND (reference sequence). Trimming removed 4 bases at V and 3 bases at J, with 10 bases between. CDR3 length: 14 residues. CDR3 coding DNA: TGTGCCAGTAGTAGAAGTGACAGCTACAATGAGCAGTTCTTC. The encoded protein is CASSRSDSYNEQFF.

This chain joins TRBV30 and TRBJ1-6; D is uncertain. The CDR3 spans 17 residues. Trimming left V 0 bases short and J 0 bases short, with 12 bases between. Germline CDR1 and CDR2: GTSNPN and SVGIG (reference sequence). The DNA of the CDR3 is TGTGCCTGGAGTGTATCAGGCTTAGGCTCCTATAATTCACCCCTCCACTTT. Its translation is CAWSVSGLGSYNSPLHF.

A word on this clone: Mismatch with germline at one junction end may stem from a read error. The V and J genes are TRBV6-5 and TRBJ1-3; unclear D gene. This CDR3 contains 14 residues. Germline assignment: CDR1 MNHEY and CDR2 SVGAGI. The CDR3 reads CASSDSYSGNTIYF. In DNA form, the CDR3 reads TGTGCCAGCAGTGACTCCTACTCTGGAAACACCATATATTTT.

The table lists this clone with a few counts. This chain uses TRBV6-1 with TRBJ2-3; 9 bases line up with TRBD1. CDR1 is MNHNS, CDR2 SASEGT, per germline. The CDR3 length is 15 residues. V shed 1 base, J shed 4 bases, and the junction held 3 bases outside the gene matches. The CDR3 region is CASSEGGQGPDTQYF. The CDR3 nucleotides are TGTGCCAGCAGTGAAGGGGGACAGGGACCAGATACGCAGTATTTT.

The CDR3 region is CASSLNSRKAGNTIYF. The DNA of the CDR3 is TGTGCCAGCAGCTTAAACTCCCGGAAGGCTGGAAACACCATATATTTT. The chain uses TRBV7-2 and TRBJ1-3, with D hard to call. The CDR3 is made up of 16 amino acids. In germline, CDR1 is SGHTA, CDR2 FQGNSA. Trimming left V 2 bases short and J 2 bases short, with 13 bases between.